Following are 11 T cell receptor beta chains from one sample sequenced in a study of blood T cell repertoires in COVID-19. Assay used: immunoSEQ multiplex PCR; TCRdb lists only in-frame clones, some missing. This sample carries around 330,000 clones, more than 75% of them seen once, and the ten largest clones take approximately 4%. What was sequenced was peripheral blood. Source of these receptors: a woman aged 50 to 60 with active or convalescent COVID-19.

The chain is built from TRBV30 and TRBJ2-3, with TRBD1 matching 8 bases. The CDR3 runs 15 residues. V lost 2 bases to trimming and J lost 3 bases; unmatched junction nucleotides: 7. Germline values: CDR1 GTSNPN, CDR2 SVGIG (reference sequence). The CDR3 is CAWSRQGMKTDTQYF. The CDR3, as DNA: TGTGCCTGGAGTAGACAGGGGATGAAGACAGATACGCAGTATTTT.

The V gene is TRBV27, the J gene TRBJ1-3; TRBD1 aligns across 7 bases. CDR3 length: 18 amino acids. The germline gives CDR1 MNHEY, CDR2 SMNVEV (reference sequence). The V segment lost 5 bases and the J segment 2 bases; nucleotides outside the gene matches: 15. This CDR3 reads CASSPHAVNTGAGNTIYF. DNA for the CDR3: TGTGCCAGCAGTCCACACGCTGTAAATACAGGGGCTGGAAACACCATATATTTT.

The rearrangement links TRBV16 to TRBJ2-7, with a possible D match to TRBD2 (6 bases). From germline, CDR1 is KGHSY and CDR2 FQNENV. V dropped 3 bases and J dropped 0 bases, with 9 bases sitting between them. The CDR3 has 14 residues. CDR3: CASSHQDYSYEQYF. In DNA, the CDR3 is TGTGCCAGCAGCCACCAGGACTACTCCTACGAGCAGTACTTC.

V gene TRBV7-2 combines with J gene TRBJ2-7; 9 nucleotides line up with TRBD1. This CDR3 spans 14 amino acids. Trimming removed 5 bases from V and 6 bases from J; junction bases left unmatched: 8. Germline-derived CDR1 and CDR2 are SGHTA and FQGNSA. The chain's CDR3 is CASSPRQGGSEQYF. Written as DNA, the CDR3 is TGTGCCAGCAGCCCCCGACAGGGGGGAAGCGAGCAGTACTTC.

CDR3 nucleotide sequence: TGTGCCAGCAGCGAACAGGGGGCGGGAGAGACCCAGTACTTC. It encodes CASSEQGAGETQYF. The V gene is TRBV5-4, the J gene TRBJ2-5; TRBD1 agrees at 9 bases. From germline, CDR1 is SGHNT and CDR2 YYREEE (reference sequence). The V and J ends lost 4 bases and 4 bases, in that order; junction bases with no gene match: 5. The CDR3 contains 14 residues. Looking up the rest from reference TRBV5-4 and TRBJ2-5 gives the full variable domain: ETGVTQSPTHLIKTRGQQVTLRCSSQSGHNTVSWYQQALGQGPQFIFQYYREEENGRGNFPPRFSGLQFPNYSSELNVNALELDDSALYLCASSEQGAGETQYFGPGTRLLVL.

The V call is TRBV9, the J call TRBJ2-2, with D possibly TRBD1 on 6 matching bases. Germline V gives CDR1 SGDLS, CDR2 YYNGEE. The V gene lost 4 bases and the J gene lost 4 bases, with 11 bases spanning the gap. The CDR3 consists of 14 residues. The CDR3 DNA reads TGTGCCAGCAGCCCAGGGGCGGCCACCGGGGAGCTGTTTTTT. As protein: CASSPGAATGELFF.

Here the CDR3 DNA reads TGTGCCAGCAGGGGGCTTAGCTCCTACGAGCAGTACTTC. It codes for CASRGLSSYEQYF. This chain uses TRBV7-9 with TRBJ2-7; a possible D gene is TRBD1 (5 bases). Trimming left V 6 bases short and J 0 bases short, with 9 bases between. Germline loops: CDR1 SEHNR, CDR2 FQNEAQ (reference sequence). The CDR3 has 13 residues. The full variable domain, completed using reference TRBV7-9 and TRBJ2-7, is DTGVSQNPRHKITKRGQNVTFRCDPISEHNRLYWYRQTLGQGPEFLTYFQNEAQLEKSRLLSDRFSAERPKGSFSTLEIQRTEQGDSAMYLCASRGLSSYEQYFGPGTRLTVT.

This clone is a singleton in its sample. This chain connects TRBV5-1 to TRBJ2-3; D may be TRBD2 (6 bases). The germline V and J ends were trimmed by 3 bases and 0 bases, with 14 bases remaining between them. Germline CDR1 and CDR2: SGHRS and YFSETQ. This CDR3 spans 16 amino acids. The CDR3 protein is CASSSRGSRSTDTQYF. CDR3 nucleotides: TGCGCCAGCAGCTCCCGGGGGAGCCGAAGCACAGATACGCAGTATTTT. The variable domain in full, completed from reference TRBV5-1 and TRBJ2-3, reads KAGVTQTPRYLIKTRGQQVTLSCSPISGHRSVSWYQQTPGQGLQFLFEYFSETQRNKGNFPGRFSGRQFSNSRSEMNVSTLELGDSALYLCASSSRGSRSTDTQYFGPGTRLTVL.

This clone came up once. The rearrangement joins TRBV6-1 to TRBJ2-2; 9 bases match TRBD2. Trimming at V came to 2 bases and at J to 6 bases, leaving 10 bases not matched to a gene. The CDR3 loop spans 17 amino acids. Germline V gene lookup returns CDR1 MNHNS and CDR2 SASEGT. In DNA, the CDR3 is TGTGCCAGCAGTGAATTCGGGCTAGCGGGATGGCCCGGGGAGCTGTTTTTT. Translating it yields CASSEFGLAGWPGELFF.

The chain links TRBV7-9 to TRBJ2-2; D remains unclear. Germline lookup yields CDR1 SEHNR and CDR2 FQNEAQ (reference sequence). This CDR3 has 19 amino acids. Trimming took off 2 bases at V and 1 base at J, with 20 bases between the two ends. The CDR3 nucleotides read TGTGCCAGCAGCTTATTGTCCCGAGTAGCCCTACTGAACACCGGGGAGCTGTTTTTT. Residues: CASSLLSRVALLNTGELFF.

The chain carries TRBV28 and TRBJ1-5; 10 nucleotides line up with TRBD1. The CDR3 has 14 residues. Germline V gives CDR1 MDHEN, CDR2 SYDVKM. V shed 10 bases, J shed 2 bases, and the junction held 5 bases outside the gene matches. Here the CDR3 reads CAIRTGGGNQPQHF. The CDR3 nucleotides read TGTGCCATCCGGACAGGGGGAGGCAATCAGCCCCAGCATTTT.